The 9 T cell receptor beta chains listed next were all sequenced from one sample in a study of sequential checkpoint blockade in melanoma. This table comes from immunoSEQ multiplex PCR, and its TCRdb copy is limited to in-frame clones, with some not included. The sample carries 17,000 or so clones, more than 75% recorded once. This sample's treatment: randomized to nivolumab then ipilimumab (arm A) or the reverse (arm B). The specimen was CD8+ T cells sorted from blood (inferred from file names), collected from a patient given nivolumab and ipilimumab in sequence. All receptors derive from a human donor with melanoma.

The rearrangement joins TRBV6-5 to TRBJ1-2, with D possibly matching TRBD1 (6 bases). CDR1 and CDR2 from the germline V gene are MNHEY and SVGAGI. The CDR3 has 15 residues. V was trimmed by 4 bases and J by 1 base, leaving 13 bases between them. CDR3 sequence: CASSFSLDSNYGYTF. CDR3 sequence (DNA): TGTGCCAGCAGTTTTTCATTGGACAGTAACTATGGCTACACCTTC.

The chain is built from TRBV4-1 and TRBJ1-5; TRBD1 matches at 9 bases. Germline values: CDR1 MGHRA, CDR2 YSYEKL. The length of the CDR3 is 14 residues. V dropped 3 bases and J dropped 7; count of bases not matched to a gene: 4. The CDR3 nucleotides read TGCGCCAGCAGCCAGGGACAGGGAGGGCAGCCCCAGCATTTT. This sequence encodes CASSQGQGGQPQHF.

This chain joins TRBV19 and TRBJ2-7; 10 nucleotides agree with TRBD2. Germline CDR1 is LNHDA and CDR2 is SQIVND (reference sequence). J gave up 4 bases and V 2 bases, and 5 bases lay outside the gene matches. This CDR3 spans 15 amino acids. The CDR3: CASSIYLAGAYEQYF. Here the CDR3 DNA reads TGTGCCAGTAGTATATACCTAGCGGGAGCTTACGAGCAGTACTTC.

This chain uses TRBV4-1 with TRBJ1-3, with D possibly being TRBD1 (6 bases). Trimming left V 0 bases short and J 2 bases short, with 8 bases between. CDR3 length: 15 amino acids. Per the germline V gene, CDR1 is MGHRA and CDR2 is YSYEKL. As DNA, the CDR3 is TGCGCCAGCAGCCAAGATGAGGGGGCTGGAAACACCATATATTTT. Amino acids: CASSQDEGAGNTIYF.

The chain joins TRBV7-9 to TRBJ1-1, with 8 bases that match TRBD1. Germline V gives CDR1 SEHNR, CDR2 FQNEAQ (reference sequence). V shed 5 bases and J 0 bases; nucleotides not matched to a gene: 5. The CDR3 is 15 amino acids. The CDR3 sequence: CASSPTRGLNTEAFF. CDR3 nucleotides: TGTGCCAGCAGCCCGACCAGGGGGCTGAACACTGAAGCTTTCTTT. Full variable domain (remainder filled in from reference TRBV7-9 and TRBJ1-1): DTGVSQNPRHKITKRGQNVTFRCDPISEHNRLYWYRQTLGQGPEFLTYFQNEAQLEKSRLLSDRFSAERPKGSFSTLEIQRTEQGDSAMYLCASSPTRGLNTEAFFGQGTRLTVV.

The V gene is TRBV6-5, the J gene TRBJ2-7; TRBD2 is a possible D gene (7 bases). Trimming pared 2 bases from V and 1 base from J, leaving 9 bases between. Germline lookup yields CDR1 MNHEY and CDR2 SVGAGI. This CDR3 region has 14 residues. The CDR3 region is CASSYAGASYEQYF. The CDR3 DNA follows: TGTGCCAGCAGTTACGCGGGGGCGTCCTACGAGCAGTACTTC.

The chain has TRBV4-3 and TRBJ1-2; 7 positions agree with TRBD1. From germline, CDR1 is LGHNA and CDR2 YSLEER. Losses at the gene ends were 0 bases for V and 4 bases for J; bases not matched to a gene: 5. CDR3 length: 15 amino acids. In DNA, the CDR3 is TGCGCCAGCAGCCAAGATCACAGGGGCAGCTATGGCTACACCTTC. Translating gives CASSQDHRGSYGYTF.

The chain joins TRBV5-6 to TRBJ1-6; no firm D call. CDR3 length equals 14 residues. In germline, CDR1 is SGHDT, CDR2 YYEEEE. V shed 5 bases and J shed 11 bases, with 17 bases lying between them. CDR3 coding DNA: TGTGCCAGCAGGGGGAGGCGGAAGTACGCACCCCTCCACTTT. Protein sequence: CASRGRRKYAPLHF. Complete variable domain (other parts from reference TRBV5-6 and TRBJ1-6): DAGVTQSPTHLIKTRGQQVTLRCSPKSGHDTVSWYQQALGQGPQFIFQYYEEEERQRGNFPDRFSGHQFPNYSSELNVNALLLGDSALYLCASRGRRKYAPLHFGNGTRLTVT.

The chain joins TRBV5-1 to TRBJ2-7; D call uncertain. Germline V gene lookup returns CDR1 SGHRS and CDR2 YFSETQ. This CDR3 region has 14 residues. V was clipped by 3 bases and J by 1 base, with 11 bases between them. CDR3 DNA: TGCGCCAGCAGCTATGAGATAGATTCCTACGAGCAGTACTTC. Its translation is CASSYEIDSYEQYF.